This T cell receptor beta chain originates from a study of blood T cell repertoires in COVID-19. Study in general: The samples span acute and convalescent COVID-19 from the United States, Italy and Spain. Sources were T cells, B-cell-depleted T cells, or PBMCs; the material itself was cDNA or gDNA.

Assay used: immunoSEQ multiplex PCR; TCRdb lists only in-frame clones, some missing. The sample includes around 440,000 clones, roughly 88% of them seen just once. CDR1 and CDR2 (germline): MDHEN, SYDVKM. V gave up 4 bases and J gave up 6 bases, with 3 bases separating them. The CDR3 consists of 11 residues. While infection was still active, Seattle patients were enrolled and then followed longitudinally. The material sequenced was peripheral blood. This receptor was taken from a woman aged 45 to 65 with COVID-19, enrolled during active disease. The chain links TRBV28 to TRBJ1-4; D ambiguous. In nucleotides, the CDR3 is TGTGCCAGCAGTTCGGATGAAAAACTGTTTTTT. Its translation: CASSSDEKLFF.